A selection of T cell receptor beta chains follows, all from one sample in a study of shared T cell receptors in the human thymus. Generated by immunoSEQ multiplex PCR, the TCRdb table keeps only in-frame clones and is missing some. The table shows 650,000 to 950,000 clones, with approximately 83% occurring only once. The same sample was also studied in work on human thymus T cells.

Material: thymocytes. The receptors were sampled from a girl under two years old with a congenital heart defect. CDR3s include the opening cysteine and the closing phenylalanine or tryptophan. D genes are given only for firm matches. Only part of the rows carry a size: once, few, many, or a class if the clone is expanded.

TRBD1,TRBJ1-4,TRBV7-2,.,CASSLGDRNEKLFF,TGTGCCAGCAGCTTAGGGGACAGAAATGAAAAACTGTTTTTT
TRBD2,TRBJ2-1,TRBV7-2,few,CASSFRGGQFF,TGTGCCAGCAGCTTTCGGGGGGGCCAGTTCTTC
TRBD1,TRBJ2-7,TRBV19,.,CASSTRGRGRVPSSYEQYF,TGTGCCAGTAGTACCCGGGGCAGGGGGCGCGTCCCTAGCTCCTACGAGCAGTACTTC
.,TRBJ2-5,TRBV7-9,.,CASSLVGQSQAQETQYF,TGTGCCAGCAGCTTAGTGGGGCAGTCCCAGGCGCAAGAGACCCAGTACTTC
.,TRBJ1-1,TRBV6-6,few,CASSQEGEWTEAFF,TGTGCCAGCAGTCAAGAGGGGGAGTGGACTGAAGCTTTCTTT
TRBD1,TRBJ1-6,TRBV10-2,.,CASVSDRGYTPLHF,TGCGCCAGCGTTTCGGACAGGGGGTATACACCCCTCCACTTT
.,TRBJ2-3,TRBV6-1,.,CASSEVGNTQYF,TGTGCCAGCAGTGAAGTTGGCAATACGCAGTATTTT
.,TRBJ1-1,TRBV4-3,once,CASSQGDTSNTEAFF,TGCGCCAGCAGCCAAGGGGACACCTCGAACACTGAAGCTTTCTTT
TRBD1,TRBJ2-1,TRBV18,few,CASSAGTGTKKSSYNEQFF,TGTGCCAGCTCAGCCGGGACAGGGACGAAGAAGAGCTCCTACAATGAGCAGTTCTTC
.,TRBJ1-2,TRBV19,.,CASSPLGLYGYTF,TGTGCCAGTAGCCCACTAGGACTCTATGGCTACACCTTC
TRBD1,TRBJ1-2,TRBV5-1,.,CASSFTGGDGYTF,TGCGCCAGCAGCTTTACAGGGGGCGACGGCTACACCTTC
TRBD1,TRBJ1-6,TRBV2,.,CATRGQSSYNSPLHF,TGTGCCACGCGGGGACAGAGCTCCTATAATTCACCCCTCCACTTT
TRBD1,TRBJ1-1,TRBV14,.,CASSQDISDRGGYHTEAFF,TGTGCCAGCAGCCAAGATATCTCCGACAGGGGAGGCTACCACACTGAAGCTTTCTTT
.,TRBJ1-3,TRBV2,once,CASSGRHPSSGNTIYF,TGTGCCAGCAGTGGCAGACATCCGAGCTCTGGAAACACCATATATTTT
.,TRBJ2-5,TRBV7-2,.,CASSDRTAKETQYF,TGTGCCAGCAGCGACAGGACAGCCAAAGAGACCCAGTACTTC
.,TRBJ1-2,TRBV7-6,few,CASSWRGGNYGYTF,TGTGCCAGCAGCTGGAGGGGGGGCAACTATGGCTACACCTTC
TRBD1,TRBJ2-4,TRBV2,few,CAIAPDRAKNIQYF,TGTGCCATTGCCCCTGACAGGGCTAAAAACATTCAGTACTTC
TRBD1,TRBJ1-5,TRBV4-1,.,CASSQESRGRNQPQHF,TGCGCCAGCAGCCAAGAATCCAGGGGGCGCAATCAGCCCCAGCATTTT
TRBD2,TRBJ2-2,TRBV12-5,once,CASGLVGTAGETGELFF,TGTGCTAGTGGTTTGGTAGGGACCGCGGGGGAAACCGGGGAGCTGTTTTTT
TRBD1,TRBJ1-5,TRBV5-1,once,CASSWDRGIGNQPQHF,TGCGCCAGCAGCTGGGACAGGGGTATTGGCAATCAGCCCCAGCATTTT
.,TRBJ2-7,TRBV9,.,CASSPRLATGNSYEQYF,TGTGCCAGCAGCCCTCGTTTAGCGACAGGAAACTCCTACGAGCAGTACTTC
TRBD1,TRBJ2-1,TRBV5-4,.,CASSPGGQKGGAWTSNEQFF,TGTGCCAGCAGCCCTGGTGGTCAGAAAGGGGGCGCGTGGACCTCCAATGAGCAGTTCTTC
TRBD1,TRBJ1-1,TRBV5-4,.,CASSKTRGRVGTEAFF,TGTGCCAGCAGCAAGACCAGGGGGCGCGTGGGCACTGAAGCTTTCTTT
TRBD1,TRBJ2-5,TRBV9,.,CASSVGLRGTGQETQYF,TGTGCCAGCAGCGTAGGCCTCAGGGGGACAGGGCAAGAGACCCAGTACTTC
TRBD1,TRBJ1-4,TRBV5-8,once,CASSLGTEVEKLFF,TGTGCCAGCAGCCTGGGGACAGAAGTTGAAAAACTGTTTTTT
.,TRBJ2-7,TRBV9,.,CASSVGTPGRYEQYF,TGTGCCAGCAGCGTAGGGACTCCTGGGCGGTACGAGCAGTACTTC
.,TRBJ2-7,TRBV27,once,CASSSYLATGDAYEQYF,TGTGCCAGCAGTTCCTACCTCGCGACAGGAGACGCTTACGAGCAGTACTTC
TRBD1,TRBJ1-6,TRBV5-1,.,CASSLDGTENSPLHF,TGCGCCAGCAGCTTGGACGGGACAGAAAATTCACCCCTCCACTTT
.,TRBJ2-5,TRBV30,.,CAWSGVSVWETQYF,TGTGCCTGGAGCGGGGTATCGGTTTGGGAGACCCAGTACTTC
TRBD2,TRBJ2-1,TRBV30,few,CAWSSSGGGRVNEQFF,TGTGCCTGGAGTTCTAGCGGGGGGGGGAGGGTCAATGAGCAGTTCTTC
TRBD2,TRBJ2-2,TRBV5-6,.,CASSSELAGRHWAGELFF,TGTGCCAGCAGCTCGGAACTAGCGGGGAGGCATTGGGCCGGGGAGCTGTTTTTT
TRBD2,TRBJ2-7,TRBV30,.,CAWRRRGGRDAYEQYF,TGTGCCTGGAGGAGACGGGGGGGCCGCGATGCTTACGAGCAGTACTTC
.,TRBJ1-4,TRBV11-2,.,CASSLDFRILGGKLFF,TGTGCCAGCAGCTTAGATTTTCGCATCCTCGGGGGAAAACTGTTTTTT
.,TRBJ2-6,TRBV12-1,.,CASRPGTGEDPGANVLTF,TGTGCCAGCAGGCCTGGGACAGGGGAGGACCCTGGGGCCAACGTCCTGACTTTC
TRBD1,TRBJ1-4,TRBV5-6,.,CASSPGQGGEKLFF,TGTGCCAGCAGCCCGGGACAGGGGGGGGAAAAACTGTTTTTT
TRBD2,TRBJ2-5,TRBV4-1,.,CASSQASLAGGDEETQYF,TGCGCCAGCAGCCAAGCGTCCCTAGCGGGGGGGGACGAAGAGACCCAGTACTTC
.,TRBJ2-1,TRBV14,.,CASSQDRGSSYNEQFF,TGTGCCAGCAGCCAAGATAGGGGGAGCTCCTACAATGAGCAGTTCTTC
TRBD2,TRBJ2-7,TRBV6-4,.,CASSPGTSGDPYEQYF,TGTGCCAGCAGTCCCGGGACTAGCGGGGATCCGTACGAGCAGTACTTC
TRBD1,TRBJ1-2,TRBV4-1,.,CASSQETGINYGYTF,TGCGCCAGCAGCCAAGAGACAGGGATTAACTATGGCTACACCTTC
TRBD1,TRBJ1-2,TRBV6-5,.,CASSPTGFYGYTF,TGTGCCAGCAGCCCGACAGGGTTCTATGGCTACACCTTC
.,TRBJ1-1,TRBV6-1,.,CASSEGPGRVPPWNTEAFF,TGTGCCAGCAGTGAAGGGCCTGGCAGGGTTCCGCCTTGGAACACTGAAGCTTTCTTT
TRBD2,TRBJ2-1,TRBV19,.,CASSPRTSGDNEQFF,TGTGCCAGTAGTCCACGGACTAGCGGGGACAATGAGCAGTTCTTC
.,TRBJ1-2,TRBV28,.,CASSPPRGWSDGYTF,TGTGCCAGCAGTCCCCCCCGGGGGTGGTCTGATGGCTACACCTTC
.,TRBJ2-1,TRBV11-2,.,CASSLVAGSSEQFF,TGTGCCAGCAGCTTAGTCGCGGGTTCTAGTGAGCAGTTCTTC
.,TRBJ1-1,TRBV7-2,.,CASSSPAGDHTEAFF,TGTGCCAGCAGCTCCCCGGCAGGGGACCACACTGAAGCTTTCTTT
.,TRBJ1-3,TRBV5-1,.,CASSLAPDSSGNTIYF,TGCGCCAGCAGCTTGGCCCCAGATTCTTCTGGAAACACCATATATTTT
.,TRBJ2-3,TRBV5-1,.,CASSLGHIPSDTQYF,TGCGCCAGCAGCTTGGGACACATTCCATCAGATACGCAGTATTTT
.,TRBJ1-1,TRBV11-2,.,CASSLGDGTPNTEAFF,TGTGCCAGCAGCTTAGGGGACGGGACACCTAACACTGAAGCTTTCTTT
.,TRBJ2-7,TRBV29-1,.,CSVYGRGGPYEQYF,TGCAGCGTCTATGGGAGGGGGGGCCCCTACGAGCAGTACTTC